This note documents a single T cell receptor beta chain sequence. No antigen is known for it. This sample was taken from a study of cytomegalovirus exposure and HLA in healthy donors. Study-level findings and limits: Researchers reportedly found TCR beta sequences accurately predicted most subjects' HLA-A and HLA-B alleles.

With 10 bases clipped from V and 1 base from J, the junction kept 6 bases outside the gene matches. The CDR3 length is 13 residues. Germline V gene lookup returns CDR1 ENHRY and CDR2 SYGVKD. The PCR made use of 60 Vbeta and 13 Jbeta primers. Assay: immunoSEQ multiplex PCR; the TCRdb copy retains only in-frame clones and omits some. The table includes about 240,000 clones, about 85% detected once. The sequence derives from a girl aged 2 to 10 in good health and CMV-seronegative. The sequencing sample was made of PBMCs. The chain has TRBV10-3 and TRBJ1-1; 7 bases line up with TRBD1. The CDR3 region is CATRQGGNTEAFF. DNA of the CDR3: TGTGCCACCCGACAGGGTGGGAACACTGAAGCTTTCTTT.